The source of this TCR beta chain is a study of T-cell memory formation after mild COVID-19. Regarding the study as a whole: Those CD4+ clones that contracted were mainly in CM and EM (CD8+ ones in EMRA). Confirmation of SARS-CoV-2 specificity was lacking for second-wave clones peaking day 37. The appearance of some responding clones in pre-infection memory suggested that cross-reactive memory joined.

V was cut by 3 bases and J by 2 bases, with 13 bases left in between. The CDR3 covers 15 residues. Per the germline V gene, CDR1 is MGHDK and CDR2 is SYGVNS. MiXCR was run by TCRdb on the 5' RACE reads, yielding one entry per CDR3 protein. This sample has 10,000 to 15,000 distinct CDR3 sequences, with 14% found just once. This clonotype was seen at least ten times. Its antigen is still unknown. This clonotype originated in a man between 18 and 29 years old who had mild COVID-19 (a few samples of this study predate the infection). Cell type and time point are not known. Sample: PBMCs or a T cell subset sorted from them (not recorded which). The rearrangement joins TRBV25-1 to TRBJ2-5; D is undetermined. CDR3 nucleotide sequence: TGTGCCAGCAGTGATTTCGGTTGGGAACAAGAGACCCAGTACTTC. It yields the protein CASSDFGWEQETQYF.